The text below deals with one TCR beta chain. This CDR3 region has 15 residues. Deletions cut 4 bases from V and 2 bases from J, with 12 bases between. Per the germline V gene, CDR1 is SGHTA and CDR2 is FQGTGA. This sample is part of a study of brain T cells in children with intractable seizures. At least one anti-epileptic drug was given before surgery. The method was immunoSEQ multiplex PCR; TCRdb's version includes in-frame clones alone and lacks a portion of them. Of around 80,000 clones listed, approximately 90% are singletons. This clonotype was obtained from a girl aged 2-10 years with Rasmussen encephalitis and intractable seizures. The material sequenced was peripheral blood, taken at surgery. This chain joins TRBV7-3 and TRBJ2-1; D is uncertain. DNA for the CDR3: TGTGCCAGCAGCTCTACAGCTTTACCCTACAATGAGCAGTTCTTC. Protein sequence: CASSSTALPYNEQFF.